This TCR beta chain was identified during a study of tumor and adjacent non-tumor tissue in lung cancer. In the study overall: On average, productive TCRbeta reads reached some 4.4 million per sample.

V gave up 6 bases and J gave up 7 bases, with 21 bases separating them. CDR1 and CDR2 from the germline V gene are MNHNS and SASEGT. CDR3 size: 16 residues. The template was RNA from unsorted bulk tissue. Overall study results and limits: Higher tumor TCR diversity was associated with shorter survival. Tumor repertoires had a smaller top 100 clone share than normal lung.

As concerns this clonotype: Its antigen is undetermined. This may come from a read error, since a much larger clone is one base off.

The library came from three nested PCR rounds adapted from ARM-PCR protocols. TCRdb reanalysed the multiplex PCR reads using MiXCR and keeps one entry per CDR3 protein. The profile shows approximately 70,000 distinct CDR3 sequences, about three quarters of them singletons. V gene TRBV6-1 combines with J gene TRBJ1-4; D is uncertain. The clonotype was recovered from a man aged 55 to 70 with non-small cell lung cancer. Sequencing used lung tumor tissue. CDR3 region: CASSGPLTVSSEKLFF. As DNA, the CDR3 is TGTGCCAGCAGCGGCCCGCTAACAGTGTCTTCTGAAAAACTGTTTTTT.